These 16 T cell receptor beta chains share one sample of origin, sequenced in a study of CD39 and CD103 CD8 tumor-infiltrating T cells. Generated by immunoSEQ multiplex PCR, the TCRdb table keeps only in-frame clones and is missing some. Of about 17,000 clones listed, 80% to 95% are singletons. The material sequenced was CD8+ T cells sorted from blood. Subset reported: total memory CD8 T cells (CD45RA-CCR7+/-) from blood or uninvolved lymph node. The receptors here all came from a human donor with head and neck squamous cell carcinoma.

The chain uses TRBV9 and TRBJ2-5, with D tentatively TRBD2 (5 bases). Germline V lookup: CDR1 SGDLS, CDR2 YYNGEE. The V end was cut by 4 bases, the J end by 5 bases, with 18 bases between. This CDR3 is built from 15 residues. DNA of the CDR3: TGTGCCAGCAGCCTAGAGGAGGCTTCGGGTGAGACCCAGTACTTC. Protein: CASSLEEASGETQYF.

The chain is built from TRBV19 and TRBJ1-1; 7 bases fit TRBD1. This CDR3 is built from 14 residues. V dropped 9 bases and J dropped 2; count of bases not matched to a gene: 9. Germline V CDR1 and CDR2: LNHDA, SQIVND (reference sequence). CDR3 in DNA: TGTGCCAGCGGCAGCCAGGGGGGCAACACTGAAGCTTTCTTT. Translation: CASGSQGGNTEAFF.

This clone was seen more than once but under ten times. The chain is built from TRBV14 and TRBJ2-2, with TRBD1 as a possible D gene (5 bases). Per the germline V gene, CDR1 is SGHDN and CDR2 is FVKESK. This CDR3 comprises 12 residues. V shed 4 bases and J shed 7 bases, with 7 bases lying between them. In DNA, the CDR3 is TGTGCCAGCAGCCCCCAGGGCGGGGAGCTGTTTTTT. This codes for CASSPQGGELFF. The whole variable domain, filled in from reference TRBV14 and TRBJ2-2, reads EAGVTQFPSHSVIEKGQTVTLRCDPISGHDNLYWYRRVMGKEIKFLLHFVKESKQDESGMPNNRFLAERTGGTYSTLKVQPAELEDSGVYFCASSPQGGELFFGEGSRLTVL.

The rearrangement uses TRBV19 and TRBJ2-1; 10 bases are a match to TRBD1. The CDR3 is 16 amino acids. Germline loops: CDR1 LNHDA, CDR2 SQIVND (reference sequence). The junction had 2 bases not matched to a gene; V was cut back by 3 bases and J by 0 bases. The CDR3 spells CASSMGQGSSYNEQFF. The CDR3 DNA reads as TGTGCCAGTAGTATGGGACAGGGGAGCTCCTACAATGAGCAGTTCTTC.

CDR3: CASSQAYTYEQYF. For the CDR3, the DNA is TGCGCCAGCAGCCAAGCCTACACCTACGAGCAGTACTTC. The chain joins TRBV4-1 to TRBJ2-7; no definite D call. CDR1 and CDR2 from the germline V gene are MGHRA and YSYEKL. V was trimmed by 1 base and J by 2 bases, leaving 6 bases between them. The CDR3 runs 13 residues.

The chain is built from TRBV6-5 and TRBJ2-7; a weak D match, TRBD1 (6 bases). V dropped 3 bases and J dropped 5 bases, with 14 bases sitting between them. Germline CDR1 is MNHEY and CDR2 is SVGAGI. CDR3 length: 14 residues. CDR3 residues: CASSYRAQGNEQYF. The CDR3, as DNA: TGTGCCAGCAGTTATAGGGCCCAGGGGAACGAGCAGTACTTC.

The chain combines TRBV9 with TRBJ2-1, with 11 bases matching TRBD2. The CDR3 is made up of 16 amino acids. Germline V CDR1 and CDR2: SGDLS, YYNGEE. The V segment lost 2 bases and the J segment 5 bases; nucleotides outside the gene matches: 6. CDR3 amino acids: CASSVLAGGTHNEQFF. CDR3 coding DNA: TGTGCCAGCAGCGTGCTAGCGGGGGGCACCCACAATGAGCAGTTCTTC.

CDR3 in DNA: TGTGCCAGTAGTCCGGGAGTTCCCTTTAACTGGGGCTACACCTTC. Encoded protein: CASSPGVPFNWGYTF. The chain couples TRBV19 to TRBJ1-2, with unresolved D. V was clipped by 5 bases and J by 8 bases, with 21 bases between them. This CDR3 has 15 residues. From germline, CDR1 is LNHDA and CDR2 SQIVND (reference sequence). Complete variable domain (other parts from reference TRBV19 and TRBJ1-2): DGGITQSPKYLFRKEGQNVTLSCEQNLNHDAMYWYRQDPGQGLRLIYYSQIVNDFQKGDIAEGYSVSREKKESFPLTVTSAQKNPTAFYLCASSPGVPFNWGYTFGSGTRLTVV.

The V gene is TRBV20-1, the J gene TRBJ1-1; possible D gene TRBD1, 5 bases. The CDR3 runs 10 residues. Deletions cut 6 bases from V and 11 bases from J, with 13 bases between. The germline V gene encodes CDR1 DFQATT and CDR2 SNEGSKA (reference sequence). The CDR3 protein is CSARDSLAFF. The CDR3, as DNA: TGCAGTGCGCGTGACAGTTTGGCTTTCTTT.

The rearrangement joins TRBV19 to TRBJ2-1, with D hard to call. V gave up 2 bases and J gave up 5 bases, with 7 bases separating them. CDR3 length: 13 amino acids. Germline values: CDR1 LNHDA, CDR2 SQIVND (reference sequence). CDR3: CASSISQDNEQFF. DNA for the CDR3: TGTGCCAGTAGTATATCCCAAGACAATGAGCAGTTCTTC.

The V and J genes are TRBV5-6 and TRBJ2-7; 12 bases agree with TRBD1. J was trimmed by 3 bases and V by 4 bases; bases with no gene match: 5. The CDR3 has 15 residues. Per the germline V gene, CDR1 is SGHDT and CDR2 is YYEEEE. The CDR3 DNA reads TGTGCCAGCAGCCCGGGGACAGGGGGCGACTACGAGCAGTACTTC. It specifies CASSPGTGGDYEQYF.

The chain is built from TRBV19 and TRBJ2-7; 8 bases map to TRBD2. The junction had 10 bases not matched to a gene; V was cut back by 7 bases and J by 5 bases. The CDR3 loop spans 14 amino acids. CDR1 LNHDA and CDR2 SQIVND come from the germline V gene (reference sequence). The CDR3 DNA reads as TGTGCCAGTACCAATTACGCGGGGGGCGACGAGCAGTACTTC. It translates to CASTNYAGGDEQYF.

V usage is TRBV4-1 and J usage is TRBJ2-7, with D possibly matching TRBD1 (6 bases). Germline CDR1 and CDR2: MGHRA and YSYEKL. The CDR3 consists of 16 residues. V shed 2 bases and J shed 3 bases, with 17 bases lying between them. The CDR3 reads CASSQLIDRPFYEQYF. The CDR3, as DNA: TGCGCCAGCAGCCAACTTATCGACAGGCCCTTCTACGAGCAGTACTTC.

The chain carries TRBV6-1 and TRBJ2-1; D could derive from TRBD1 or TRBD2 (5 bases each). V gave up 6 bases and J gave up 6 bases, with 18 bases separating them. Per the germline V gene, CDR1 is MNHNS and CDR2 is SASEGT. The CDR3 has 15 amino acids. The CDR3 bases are TGTGCCAGCAGCCCCGTGAGGGGCGGTTTCAATGAGCAGTTCTTC. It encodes CASSPVRGGFNEQFF.

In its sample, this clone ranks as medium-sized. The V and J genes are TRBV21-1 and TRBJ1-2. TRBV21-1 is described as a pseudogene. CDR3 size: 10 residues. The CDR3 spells CASSTYGYTF. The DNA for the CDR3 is TGTGCCAGCAGCACCTATGGCTACACCTTC.

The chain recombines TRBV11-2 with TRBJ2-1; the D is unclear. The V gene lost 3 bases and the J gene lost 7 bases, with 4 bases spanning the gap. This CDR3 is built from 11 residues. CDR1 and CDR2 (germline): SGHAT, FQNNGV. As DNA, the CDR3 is TGTGCCAGCAGCTTTGCTAATGAGCAGTTCTTC. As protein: CASSFANEQFF. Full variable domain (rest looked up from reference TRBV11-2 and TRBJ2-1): EAGVAQSPRYKIIEKRQSVAFWCNPISGHATLYWYQQILGQGPKLLIQFQNNGVVDDSQLPKDRFSAERLKGVDSTLKIQPAKLEDSAVYLCASSFANEQFFGPGTRLTVL.